This TCR beta chain was sequenced for a study of blood T cell repertoires in COVID-19. About the research overall: Sources were T cells, B-cell-depleted T cells, or PBMCs; the material itself was cDNA or gDNA.

Those enrolled in Seattle joined during active infection and were followed longitudinally afterward. The assay was immunoSEQ multiplex PCR, and TCRdb's table has in-frame clones only and misses some. This table holds 110,000 or so clones, around 85% found once. Germline CDR1 reads SGHVS; CDR2 reads FNYEAQ. V lost 1 base and J 0 bases, leaving 9 bases between the germline ends. The CDR3 spans 15 residues. The specimen sequenced was peripheral blood. V gene TRBV7-6 combines with J gene TRBJ1-1, with D tentatively TRBD1 (5 bases). This sequence originates from a woman aged 60 to 75 with COVID-19, enrolled during active disease. The CDR3 region has the DNA TGTGCCAGCAGCTTAGGACAGACAATGAACACTGAAGCTTTCTTT. Amino acid sequence: CASSLGQTMNTEAFF. Based on the CDR3 plus reference TRBV7-6 and TRBJ1-1, the full variable domain is GAGVSQSPRYKVTKRGQDVALRCDPISGHVSLYWYRQALGQGPEFLTYFNYEAQQDKSGLPNDRFSAERPEGSISTLTIQRTEQRDSAMYRCASSLGQTMNTEAFFGQGTRLTVV.